This T cell receptor beta chain appears in the sequencing data of a study of T cell repertoires in cytomegalovirus infection. Turning to the study itself: Alongside well-studied HLA-B-restricted CMV epitopes, recently identified HLA-C-restricted CMV epitopes were also used. Public signatures in TCR beta pointed to CMV infection and matching HLA type. Overall study findings and caveats: Within the response measured ex vivo, HLA-C-restricted CMV-specific TCR beta clonotypes were dominant. Totalled public TCR beta family frequency picked out people who carried CMV plus the relevant HLA.

On this clonotype: The target antigen is unknown.

V lost 1 base to trimming and J lost 10 bases, with 19 bases between them. This CDR3 contains 15 residues. Germline CDR1 is SGHTA and CDR2 is FQGNSA. TCRdb fed the reads into MiXCR, producing one record per CDR3 protein. The sample holds some 700,000 distinct CDR3 sequences, roughly 33% seen once. The origin of this receptor is a human donor in good health (CMV status not recorded). Some clones in this sample may be carry-over from other donors' samples. The genes are TRBV7-2 and TRBJ2-5; D may be TRBD2 (5 bases). This material consisted of cultured PBMCs, taken from culture after CMV antigen stimulation. The chain's CDR3 is CASSLGLPSGVGQYF. The DNA of the CDR3 is TGTGCCAGCAGCTTAGGGTTGCCCTCCGGGGTGGGCCAGTACTTC.